This entry features one T cell receptor beta chain sequence. What it binds is unknown. The entry originates in a study of OX40 agonist ivuxolimab in advanced cancers. About the study: Patients with hepatocellular carcinoma, melanoma, renal cell or head and neck cancer made up the dose-escalation patients. In three patients, partial responses were observed, one with hepatocellular carcinoma and two with cutaneous melanoma. Study-level findings and limits: Dose levels from 0.1 to 3.0 mg/kg saw CD4+ and CD8+ blood T cells expand clonally by week 6.

Profiled with immunoSEQ multiplex PCR; TCRdb holds only in-frame clones, not every one. The table includes approximately 52,000 clones, less than 85% detected once. CDR1 is SGHTA, CDR2 FQGNSA, per germline. J was trimmed by 4 bases and V by 1 base; bases with no gene match: 7. There are 16 residues in the CDR3. The TCR comes from an adult with an advanced solid tumor such as melanoma, head and neck, liver or kidney cancer. The chain uses TRBV7-2 and TRBJ1-2, with 9 bases that match TRBD1. The sequencing here drew on CD4+ or CD8+ T cells sorted from blood, taken in a trial of the OX40 agonist ivuxolimab. The CDR3 DNA is TGTGCCAGCAGCTTAGGTACAGACAGGGGGATCTATGGCTACACCTTC. This gives the protein CASSLGTDRGIYGYTF.